A selection of T cell receptor beta chains follows, all from one sample in a study of T cell changes during pregnancy in multiple sclerosis. Only in-frame clones appear in the TCRdb table, and some are missing; sequencing was by immunoSEQ multiplex PCR. The table lists roughly 61,000 clones, 90% of them singletons. This material consisted of peripheral blood, taken in the first trimester of pregnancy. These receptors originate from a female donor in good health, enrolled as a control in a pregnancy study. CDR3s include the opening cysteine and the closing phenylalanine or tryptophan. D genes are given only for firm matches. Where a row states a size, it is once, few, many or the class of an expanded clone; other rows omit it.

>TRBV5-4|.|TRBD2|TRBJ2-5
CASSSGLAGGLVETQYF
TGTGCCAGCAGCTCGGGACTAGCGGGAGGGCTAGTAGAGACCCAGTACTTC
>TRBV4-1|.|.|TRBJ1-1
CASSQVGGTHTEAFF
TGCGCCAGCAGCCAAGTAGGAGGAACTCACACTGAAGCTTTCTTT
>TRBV18|.|.|TRBJ2-7
CASSPTAGSYEQYF
TGTGCCAGCTCACCCACCGCAGGATCCTACGAGCAGTACTTC
>TRBV7-2|.|.|TRBJ1-2
CASSLPIDNHGYTF
TGTGCCAGCAGCTTACCGATAGACAATCATGGCTACACCTTC
>TRBV4-3|.|.|TRBJ2-1
CASSQAAAGAIEQFF
TGCGCCAGCAGCCAAGCGGCGGCAGGGGCTATTGAGCAGTTCTTC
>TRBV7-9|once|.|TRBJ1-5
CASSLAGAGGNQPQHF
TGTGCCAGCAGCTTAGCTGGGGCAGGGGGCAATCAGCCCCAGCATTTT
>TRBV4-3|.|TRBD2|TRBJ2-1
CASSQGLAGGNEQFF
TGCGCCAGCAGCCAGGGACTAGCGGGGGGGAATGAGCAGTTCTTC
>TRBV5-1|.|TRBD2|TRBJ2-2
CASRGDPGELFF
TGCGCCTCCCGGGGGGATCCCGGGGAGCTGTTTTTT
>TRBV10-3|.|.|TRBJ2-7
CAISGQVSSYEQYF
TGTGCCATCAGTGGACAGGTTTCCTCCTACGAGCAGTACTTC
>TRBV5-1|.|TRBD2|TRBJ2-1
CASSLGGGLAYNEQFF
TGCGCCAGCAGCTTGGGGGGGGGACTCGCCTACAATGAGCAGTTCTTC
>TRBV7-2|.|TRBD1|TRBJ1-4
CASSSLGQGARDEKLFF
TGTGCCAGCAGCTCCCTGGGACAGGGTGCTCGCGATGAAAAACTGTTTTTT
>TRBV19|once|TRBD2|TRBJ2-7
CASSIQAGDYEQYF
TGTGCCAGTAGTATTCAAGCGGGAGACTACGAGCAGTACTTC
>TRBV5-1|.|TRBD2|TRBJ2-3
CASSLTSGSGRPSTDTQYF
TGCGCCAGCAGCTTGACTAGCGGGAGCGGGCGTCCTAGCACAGATACGCAGTATTTT